This TCR beta chain appears in the sequencing data of a study of blood T cell repertoires in COVID-19. Study information: Some COVID-19 samples were acute and others convalescent; all came from the United States, Italy and Spain. Sample material is recorded as cDNA or gDNA derived from T cells, B-cell-depleted T cells, or PBMCs.

The table lists this clone with a few counts. Original processing notes: It was from reference gene primer amplification that nucleated cell counts were estimated. Generated by immunoSEQ multiplex PCR, the TCRdb table keeps only in-frame clones and is missing some. For V, J and clone size, that table is used; D and trimming come from the DNA. Of 60,000 to 90,000 clones in the sample, around 67% were seen once. This receptor was obtained from a man aged 55 to 70 with acute or convalescent COVID-19. The material sequenced was peripheral blood.

This CDR3 is CATSREGGTGGIYGYTF. The CDR3 DNA reads as TGTGCCACCAGCAGAGAAGGAGGGACAGGGGGCATCTATGGCTACACCTTC. The J gene is TRBJ1-2, the V gene TRBV15; 12 bases match TRBD1. The length of the CDR3 is 17 residues. Germline V gene lookup returns CDR1 LNHNV and CDR2 YYDKDF (reference sequence). The V segment lost 0 bases and the J segment 4 bases; nucleotides outside the gene matches: 6.